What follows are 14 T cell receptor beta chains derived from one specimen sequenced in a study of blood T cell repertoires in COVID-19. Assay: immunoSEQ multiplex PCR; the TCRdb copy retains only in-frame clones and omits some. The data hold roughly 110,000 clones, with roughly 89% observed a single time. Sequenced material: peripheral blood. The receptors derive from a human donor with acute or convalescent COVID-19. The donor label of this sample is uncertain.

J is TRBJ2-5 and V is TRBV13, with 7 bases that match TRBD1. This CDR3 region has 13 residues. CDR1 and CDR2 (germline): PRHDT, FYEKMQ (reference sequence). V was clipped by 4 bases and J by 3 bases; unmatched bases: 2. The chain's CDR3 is CASSYTGEETQYF. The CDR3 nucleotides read TGTGCCAGCAGCTATACAGGGGAAGAGACCCAGTACTTC.

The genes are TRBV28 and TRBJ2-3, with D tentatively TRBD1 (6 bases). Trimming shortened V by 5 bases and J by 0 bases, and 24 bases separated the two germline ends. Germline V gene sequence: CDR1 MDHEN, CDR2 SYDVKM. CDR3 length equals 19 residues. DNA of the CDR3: TGTGCCAGCAGTGTAACCACAGGGCTTTTCACTGCTAGCACAGATACGCAGTATTTT. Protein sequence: CASSVTTGLFTASTDTQYF.

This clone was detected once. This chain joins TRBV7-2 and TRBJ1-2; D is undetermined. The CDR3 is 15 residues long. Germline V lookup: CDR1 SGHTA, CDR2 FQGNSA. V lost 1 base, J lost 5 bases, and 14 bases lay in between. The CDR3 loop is CASSLEVGIIYGYTF. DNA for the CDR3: TGTGCCAGCAGCTTAGAAGTCGGGATCATTTATGGCTACACCTTC.

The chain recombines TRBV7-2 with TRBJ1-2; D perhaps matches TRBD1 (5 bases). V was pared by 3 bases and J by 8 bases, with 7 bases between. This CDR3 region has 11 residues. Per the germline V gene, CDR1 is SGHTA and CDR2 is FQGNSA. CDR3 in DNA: TGTGCCAGCAGCTTCTGGGGCGGCTACACCTTC. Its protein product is CASSFWGGYTF.

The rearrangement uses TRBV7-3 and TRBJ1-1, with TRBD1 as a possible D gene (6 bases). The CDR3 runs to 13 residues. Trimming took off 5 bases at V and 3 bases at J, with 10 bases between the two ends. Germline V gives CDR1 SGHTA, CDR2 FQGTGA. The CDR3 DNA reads TGTGCCAGCAGCCCCGAGGGGGACACTGAAGCTTTCTTT. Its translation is CASSPEGDTEAFF.

CDR3 nucleotides: TGTGCCAGCAGCTTGAAGCCAGGGGCTAGGAACACTGAAGCTTTCTTT. It is translated as CASSLKPGARNTEAFF. The chain joins TRBV5-4 to TRBJ1-1; D may be TRBD1 (6 bases). This CDR3 has 16 amino acids. The germline V gene has CDR1 SGHNT and CDR2 YYREEE (reference sequence). V lost 1 base and J 1 base, leaving 14 bases between the germline ends.

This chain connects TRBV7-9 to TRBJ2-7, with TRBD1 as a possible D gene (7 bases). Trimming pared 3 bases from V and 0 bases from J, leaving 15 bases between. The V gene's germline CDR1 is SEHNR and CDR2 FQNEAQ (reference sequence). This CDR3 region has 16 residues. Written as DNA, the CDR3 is TGTGCCAGCAGCTTGGGGGGACGGGACAGCTCCTACGAGCAGTACTTC. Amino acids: CASSLGGRDSSYEQYF.

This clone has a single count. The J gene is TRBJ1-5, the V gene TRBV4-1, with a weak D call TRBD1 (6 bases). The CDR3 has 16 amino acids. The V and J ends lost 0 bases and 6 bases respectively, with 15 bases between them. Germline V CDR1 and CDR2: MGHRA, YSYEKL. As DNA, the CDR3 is TGCGCCAGCAGCCAAGATGAGACAGGAGAATTTCAGCCCCAGCATTTT. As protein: CASSQDETGEFQPQHF.

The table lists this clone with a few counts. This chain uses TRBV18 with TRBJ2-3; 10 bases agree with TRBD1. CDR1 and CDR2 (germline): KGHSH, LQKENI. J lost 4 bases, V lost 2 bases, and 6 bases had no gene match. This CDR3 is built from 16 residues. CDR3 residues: CASSPGTGVAADTQYF. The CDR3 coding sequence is TGTGCCAGCTCACCAGGGACAGGGGTCGCGGCAGATACGCAGTATTTT.

CDR3 bases: TGTGCCAGCAGCCCGGGGGTGAGCACCGGGGAGCTGTTTTTT. It encodes CASSPGVSTGELFF. The chain joins TRBV14 to TRBJ2-2, with TRBD2 as a possible D gene (6 bases). V was pared by 4 bases and J by 4 bases, with 10 bases between. The CDR3 contains 14 residues. The germline CDR1 and CDR2 sequences are SGHDN and FVKESK.

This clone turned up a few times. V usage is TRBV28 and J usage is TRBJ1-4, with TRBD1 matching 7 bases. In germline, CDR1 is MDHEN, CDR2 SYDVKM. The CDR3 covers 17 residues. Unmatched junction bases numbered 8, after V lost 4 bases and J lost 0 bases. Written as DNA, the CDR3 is TGTGCCAGCAGTTATTCCGGGACAGTTGCAACTAATGAAAAACTGTTTTTT. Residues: CASSYSGTVATNEKLFF.

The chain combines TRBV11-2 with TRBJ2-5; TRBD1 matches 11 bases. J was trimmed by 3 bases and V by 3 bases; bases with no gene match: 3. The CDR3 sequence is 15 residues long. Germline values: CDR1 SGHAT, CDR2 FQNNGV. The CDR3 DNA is TGTGCCAGCAGCTTCGGGACAGGGGGAAAAGAGACCCAGTACTTC. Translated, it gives CASSFGTGGKETQYF.

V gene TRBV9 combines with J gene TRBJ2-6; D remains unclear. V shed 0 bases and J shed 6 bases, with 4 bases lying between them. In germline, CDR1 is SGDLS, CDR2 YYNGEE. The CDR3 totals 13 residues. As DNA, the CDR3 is TGTGCCAGCAGCGTAGGGGCGGCCAACGTCCTGACTTTC. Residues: CASSVGAANVLTF.

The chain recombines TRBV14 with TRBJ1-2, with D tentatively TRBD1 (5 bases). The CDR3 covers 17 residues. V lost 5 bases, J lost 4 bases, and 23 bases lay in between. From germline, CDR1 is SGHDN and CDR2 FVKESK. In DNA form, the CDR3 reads TGTGCCAGCAGCTCTGTAGGTTCCGACGGGAGGGGCTATGGCTACACCTTC. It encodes CASSSVGSDGRGYGYTF. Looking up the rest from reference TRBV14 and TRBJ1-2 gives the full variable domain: EAGVTQFPSHSVIEKGQTVTLRCDPISGHDNLYWYRRVMGKEIKFLLHFVKESKQDESGMPNNRFLAERTGGTYSTLKVQPAELEDSGVYFCASSSVGSDGRGYGYTFGSGTRLTVV.